This TCR beta chain stems from a study of spatial heterogeneity in lung cancer. Whole-study context: Across the raw uncorrected reads, a unique TCR and UMI combination was observed, on average, more than ten times. Study-wide results and caveats: For expanded intratumoral alpha and beta TCRs, counts tracked tumor mutation counts.

The time point denotes: sample taken at primary tumor resection. At least ten counts were recorded for this clonotype. Its target is not known. TCRdb re-called the 5' RACE reads with MiXCR, one entry per CDR3 protein. There are tens of thousands of distinct CDR3 sequences in the sample; more than 15% occur only once, and more than 30% lies in the top ten. Germline CDR1 is SGHKS and CDR2 is YYEKEE (reference sequence). V lost 2 bases, J lost 6 bases, and 9 bases lay in between. The CDR3 loop spans 12 amino acids. The sequence derives from a female donor with early-stage non-small cell lung cancer. The chain joins TRBV5-5 to TRBJ2-7, with D unclear. The specimen comprised lung tumor tissue, sampled at surgery. The CDR3 loop reads CASSFHHGEQYF. In DNA form, the CDR3 reads TGTGCCAGCAGCTTCCACCATGGCGAGCAGTACTTC.